This is a list of T cell receptor beta chains from one sample in a study of shared clonotypes between healthy human individuals. Clones were sequenced by immunoSEQ multiplex PCR, and TCRdb holds only the in-frame ones, with some missing. Here the sample spans a few million clones, just over 90% being singletons. The sample consisted of naive CD4+ T cells sorted from blood. All receptors come from a young man in good health. CDR3s include the opening cysteine and the closing phenylalanine or tryptophan. D genes are given only for firm matches. The size of a clone is reported for some rows only, either as once, few or many, or as a class for expanded clones.

D: .
size: .
V: TRBV5-1
J: TRBJ1-2
CDR3: CASSLYGRELSGYTF
DNA: TGCGCCAGCAGCTTGTATGGCAGGGAGTTAAGCGGCTACACCTTC

D: .
size: .
V: TRBV28
J: TRBJ2-3
CDR3: CASSNIPLGLPGDTQYF
DNA: TGTGCCAGCAGTAATATACCCCTAGGACTCCCTGGGGATACGCAGTATTTT

D: .
size: .
V: TRBV7-6
J: TRBJ2-5
CDR3: CASSSEGGGTKSTQYF
DNA: TGTGCCAGCAGCTCGGAAGGCGGGGGCACCAAGAGTACCCAGTACTTC

D: .
size: .
V: TRBV5-6
J: TRBJ1-4
CDR3: CASSSLALQREKLFF
DNA: TGTGCCAGCAGTTCCCTCGCCCTTCAGCGGGAAAAACTGTTTTTT

D: .
size: .
V: TRBV30
J: TRBJ1-1
CDR3: CAWDRGPATEAFF
DNA: TGTGCCTGGGATAGGGGACCGGCCACTGAAGCTTTCTTT

D: .
size: .
V: TRBV9
J: TRBJ2-3
CDR3: CASSSDSDSTDTQYF
DNA: TGTGCCAGCAGCTCCGATAGCGATAGCACAGATACGCAGTATTTT

D: .
size: .
V: TRBV4-2
J: TRBJ2-5
CDR3: CASSRFGGGETQYF
DNA: TGTGCCAGCAGCCGTTTCGGGGGCGGGGAGACCCAGTACTTC

D: TRBD2
size: .
V: TRBV4-3
J: TRBJ2-4
CDR3: CASSRLAGGPENIQYF
DNA: TGCGCCAGCAGCCGACTAGCGGGAGGGCCGGAAAACATTCAGTACTTC

D: .
size: .
V: TRBV6-1
J: TRBJ1-5
CDR3: CASSESENQPQHF
DNA: TGTGCCAGCAGTGAATCAGAAAATCAGCCCCAGCATTTT

D: TRBD1
size: .
V: TRBV5-1
J: TRBJ2-5
CDR3: CASSLYRGRETQYF
DNA: TGCGCCAGCAGCTTATACAGGGGGCGGGAGACCCAGTACTTC

D: TRBD2
size: .
V: TRBV7-2
J: TRBJ2-1
CDR3: CASSFGLAGGNDEQFF
DNA: TGTGCCAGCAGCTTTGGACTAGCGGGAGGGAACGATGAGCAGTTCTTC

D: .
size: .
V: TRBV11-2
J: TRBJ2-7
CDR3: CASSRAYEQYF
DNA: TGTGCCAGCAGCCGGGCATACGAGCAGTACTTC

D: TRBD1
size: .
V: TRBV14
J: TRBJ1-1
CDR3: CASSQLTGQGAAEAFF
DNA: TGTGCCAGCAGCCAACTTACAGGACAGGGGGCTGCTGAAGCTTTCTTT

D: TRBD1
size: once
V: TRBV23-1
J: TRBJ2-3
CDR3: CASSQSTGAFRADTQYF
DNA: TGCGCCAGCAGTCAATCTACAGGGGCGTTTCGAGCAGATACGCAGTATTTT

D: .
size: .
V: TRBV28
J: TRBJ2-7
CDR3: CASSRTVPYEQYF
DNA: TGTGCCAGCAGTCGGACAGTCCCCTACGAGCAGTACTTC

D: TRBD2
size: .
V: TRBV5-1
J: TRBJ2-1
CDR3: CASSLGLAGHNEQFF
DNA: TGCGCCAGCAGCTTGGGTCTAGCGGGACACAATGAGCAGTTCTTC

D: .
size: .
V: TRBV19
J: TRBJ2-7
CDR3: CASSTQGGYEQYF
DNA: TGTGCCAGTAGTACACAGGGGGGGTACGAGCAGTACTTC

D: .
size: few
V: TRBV2
J: TRBJ1-6
CDR3: CASKAGGDSSPLHF
DNA: TGTGCCAGCAAAGCAGGCGGGGATAGTTCACCCCTCCACTTT

D: .
size: .
V: TRBV6-6
J: TRBJ2-2
CDR3: CASSLTGTTLTGELFF
DNA: TGTGCCAGCAGTTTGACCGGGACAACTCTCACCGGGGAGCTGTTTTTT

D: .
size: .
V: TRBV14
J: TRBJ1-2
CDR3: CASSQAAGTHYGYTF
DNA: TGTGCCAGCAGCCAAGCAGCAGGGACCCACTATGGCTACACCTTC

D: TRBD2
size: .
V: TRBV18
J: TRBJ2-4
CDR3: CASSPGLAGVRNIQYF
DNA: TGTGCCAGCTCACCGGGACTAGCGGGAGTTAGGAACATTCAGTACTTC

D: .
size: once
V: TRBV6-1
J: TRBJ1-6
CDR3: CASIRTAGAYSPLHF
DNA: TGTGCCAGCATACGGACGGCTGGAGCTTATTCACCCCTCCACTTT

D: .
size: .
V: TRBV7-2
J: TRBJ2-3
CDR3: CASSFSQYSTDTQYF
DNA: TGTGCCAGCAGTTTTAGCCAATACAGCACAGATACGCAGTATTTT

D: TRBD2
size: .
V: TRBV7-3
J: TRBJ2-3
CDR3: CASSRTSGRTDTQYF
DNA: TGTGCCAGCAGCAGGACTAGCGGTCGCACAGATACGCAGTATTTT

D: .
size: .
V: TRBV14
J: TRBJ2-5
CDR3: CASSQEEGRHLLQETQYF
DNA: TGTGCCAGCAGCCAAGAAGAGGGGCGACATCTACTACAAGAGACCCAGTACTTC

D: .
size: .
V: TRBV7-2
J: TRBJ1-5
CDR3: CASSLVGGLGARNQPQHF
DNA: TGTGCCAGCAGCTTAGTGGGGGGTTTGGGGGCACGCAATCAGCCCCAGCATTTT

D: TRBD1
size: .
V: TRBV4-1
J: TRBJ1-4
CDR3: CASSQAQGATNEKLFF
DNA: TGCGCCAGCAGCCAAGCCCAGGGGGCAACTAATGAAAAACTGTTTTTT

D: .
size: once
V: TRBV5-1
J: TRBJ2-3
CDR3: CASSLQGDGTDTQYF
DNA: TGCGCCAGCAGCCTACAGGGAGATGGAACAGATACGCAGTATTTT

D: TRBD1
size: .
V: TRBV19
J: TRBJ2-6
CDR3: CASNPQGAAGANVLTF
DNA: TGTGCCAGTAACCCACAGGGGGCAGCTGGGGCCAACGTCCTGACTTTC

D: .
size: .
V: TRBV7-2
J: TRBJ2-3
CDR3: CASSLAPTSTDTQYF
DNA: TGTGCCAGCAGCTTAGCCCCCACAAGCACAGATACGCAGTATTTT

D: .
size: .
V: TRBV18
J: TRBJ2-1
CDR3: CASSRQGRTEQFF
DNA: TGTGCCAGCTCAAGGCAGGGGAGAACTGAGCAGTTCTTC

D: TRBD1
size: .
V: TRBV29-1
J: TRBJ2-7
CDR3: CSVLTGGNYEQYF
DNA: TGCAGCGTGCTGACAGGGGGCAACTACGAGCAGTACTTC

D: .
size: .
V: TRBV5-1
J: TRBJ2-7
CDR3: CASSLSPGLYEQYF
DNA: TGCGCCAGCAGCTTATCTCCGGGACTCTACGAGCAGTACTTC

D: TRBD1
size: .
V: TRBV7-3
J: TRBJ1-1
CDR3: CASSAGPGQGTTEAFF
DNA: TGTGCCAGCAGCGCAGGACCGGGACAGGGGACCACTGAAGCTTTCTTT

D: .
size: .
V: TRBV5-6
J: TRBJ1-6
CDR3: CASSLVGAGSPLHF
DNA: TGTGCCAGCAGCTTGGTAGGGGCTGGTTCACCCCTCCACTTT

D: .
size: once
V: TRBV7-9
J: TRBJ2-3
CDR3: CASSLLSTDTQYF
DNA: TGTGCCAGCAGCTTACTGAGTACAGATACGCAGTATTTT

D: .
size: .
V: TRBV18
J: TRBJ1-2
CDR3: CASSPVATYGYTF
DNA: TGTGCCAGCTCACCAGTAGCTACCTATGGCTACACCTTC

D: .
size: .
V: TRBV25-1
J: TRBJ1-6
CDR3: CASSEEGYNSPLHF
DNA: TGTGCCAGCAGTGAGGAGGGGTATAATTCACCCCTCCACTTT

D: .
size: .
V: TRBV29-1
J: TRBJ2-7
CDR3: CSVEDFEGVEQYF
DNA: TGCAGCGTTGAAGATTTTGAGGGGGTCGAGCAGTACTTC

D: .
size: .
V: TRBV2
J: TRBJ1-5
CDR3: CASNREFGNQPQHF
DNA: TGTGCCAGCAATAGGGAATTCGGCAATCAGCCCCAGCATTTT

D: TRBD2
size: .
V: TRBV7-2
J: TRBJ2-1
CDR3: CASSLLGGSYYEQFF
DNA: TGTGCCAGCAGCTTATTGGGCGGGAGTTACTATGAGCAGTTCTTC

D: .
size: .
V: TRBV5-1
J: TRBJ1-3
CDR3: CASSLEGTGNTIYF
DNA: TGCGCCAGCAGCTTAGAGGGGACTGGAAACACCATATATTTT

D: .
size: .
V: TRBV13
J: TRBJ2-2
CDR3: CASSLGVGELFF
DNA: TGTGCCAGCAGCTTAGGGGTCGGGGAGCTGTTTTTT

D: TRBD2
size: .
V: TRBV28
J: TRBJ2-1
CDR3: CASGGVGNEQFF
DNA: TGTGCCAGCGGGGGGGTTGGTAATGAGCAGTTCTTC

D: TRBD1
size: .
V: TRBV9
J: TRBJ2-7
CDR3: CASSAHPGQGDEQYF
DNA: TGTGCCAGCAGCGCACATCCGGGACAGGGAGACGAGCAGTACTTC

D: TRBD1
size: .
V: TRBV9
J: TRBJ1-2
CDR3: CASSEGQERYGYTF
DNA: TGTGCCAGCAGCGAAGGACAGGAGCGCTATGGCTACACCTTC

D: TRBD1
size: .
V: TRBV9
J: TRBJ1-2
CDR3: CASSPGQGFGGYTF
DNA: TGTGCCAGCAGCCCGGGACAGGGCTTCGGTGGCTACACCTTC

D: .
size: .
V: TRBV10-3
J: TRBJ1-1
CDR3: CAISGPTGTEAFF
DNA: TGTGCCATCAGTGGTCCGACAGGCACTGAAGCTTTCTTT

D: TRBD2
size: once
V: TRBV2
J: TRBJ2-7
CDR3: CASSEESSGYNPPYEQYF
DNA: TGTGCCAGCAGTGAAGAGAGTAGCGGGTACAATCCCCCCTACGAGCAGTACTTC